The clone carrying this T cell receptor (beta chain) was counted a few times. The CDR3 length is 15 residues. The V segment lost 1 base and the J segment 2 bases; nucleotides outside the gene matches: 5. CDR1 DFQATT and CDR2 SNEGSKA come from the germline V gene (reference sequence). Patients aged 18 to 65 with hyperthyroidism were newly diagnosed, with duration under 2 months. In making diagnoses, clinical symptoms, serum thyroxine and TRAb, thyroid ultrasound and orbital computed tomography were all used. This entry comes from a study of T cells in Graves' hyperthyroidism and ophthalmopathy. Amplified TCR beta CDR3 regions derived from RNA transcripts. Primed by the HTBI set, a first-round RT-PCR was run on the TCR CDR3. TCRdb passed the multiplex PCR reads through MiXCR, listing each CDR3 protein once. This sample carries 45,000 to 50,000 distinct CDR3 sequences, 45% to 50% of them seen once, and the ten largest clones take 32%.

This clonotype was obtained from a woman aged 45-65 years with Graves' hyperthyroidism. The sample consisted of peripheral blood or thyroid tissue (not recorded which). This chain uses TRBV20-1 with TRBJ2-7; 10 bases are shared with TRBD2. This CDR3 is CSARGASGRAYEQYF. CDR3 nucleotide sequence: TGCAGTGCTAGAGGGGCCAGCGGGAGGGCCTACGAGCAGTACTTC.